This passage covers 13 T cell receptor beta chains from one sample sequenced in a study of T cells in localized non-small cell lung cancer. Using immunoSEQ multiplex PCR, the repertoire was profiled, and TCRdb retains in-frame clones only, with some absent. The sample shows tens of thousands of clones, approximately 83% of them seen only once. The sequenced sample was peripheral blood, obtained before any cancer treatment. Source of these receptors: a man aged 40-75 years with stage I lung adenocarcinoma.

The V gene is TRBV9, the J gene TRBJ2-3; maybe TRBD2 (6 bases). Germline V gives CDR1 SGDLS, CDR2 YYNGEE. CDR3 length equals 15 residues. V was clipped by 0 bases and J by 2 bases, with 10 bases between them. CDR3: CASSVDAGLTDTQYF. CDR3 DNA sequence: TGTGCCAGCAGCGTAGATGCGGGGCTCACAGATACGCAGTATTTT.

The rearrangement uses TRBV7-2 and TRBJ2-2, with D unclear. From germline, CDR1 is SGHTA and CDR2 FQGNSA. V was cut by 2 bases and J by 5 bases, with 9 bases left in between. The CDR3 covers 14 residues. The CDR3 loop is CASSLWGWTGELFF. The CDR3 nucleotides read TGTGCCAGCAGCTTATGGGGTTGGACCGGGGAGCTGTTTTTT. Drawing the rest from reference TRBV7-2 and TRBJ2-2, the complete variable domain is GAGVSQSPSNKVTEKGKDVELRCDPISGHTALYWYRQSLGQGLEFLIYFQGNSAPDKSGLPSDRFSAERTGGSVSTLTIQRTQQEDSAVYLCASSLWGWTGELFFGEGSRLTVL.

The chain carries TRBV6-4 and TRBJ2-1; 10 nucleotides agree with TRBD2. Germline loops: CDR1 MRHNA, CDR2 SNTAGT. V was pared by 4 bases and J by 0 bases, with 3 bases of the junction left unmatched. The CDR3 loop spans 16 amino acids. CDR3 sequence: CASSGTSGSSYNEQFF. The CDR3 DNA is TGTGCCAGCAGTGGGACTAGCGGTAGCTCCTACAATGAGCAGTTCTTC.

A single count supports this clone. The chain employs TRBV28 and TRBJ2-7; the D gene is possibly TRBD2 (6 bases). Trimming removed 5 bases from V and 0 bases from J, with 11 bases in between. Germline CDR1 and CDR2: MDHEN and SYDVKM. The length of the CDR3 is 14 residues. Here the CDR3 reads CASSISGASYEQYF. The CDR3 region has the DNA TGTGCCAGCAGTATTAGCGGAGCCTCCTACGAGCAGTACTTC.

The rearrangement links TRBV28 to TRBJ2-7, with 8 nucleotides matching TRBD2. The V segment lost 4 bases and the J segment 7 bases; nucleotides outside the gene matches: 6. The CDR3 runs to 13 residues. Germline values: CDR1 MDHEN, CDR2 SYDVKM. The CDR3 sequence: CASSSGLAGEQYF. In nucleotides, the CDR3 is TGTGCCAGCAGTTCCGGACTAGCCGGGGAGCAGTACTTC.

The V call is TRBV28, the J call TRBJ1-5; D gene uncertain. The length of the CDR3 is 16 residues. The germline CDR1 and CDR2 sequences are MDHEN and SYDVKM. Between the trimmed V and J ends, which lost 6 bases and 1 base, there was a span of 16 bases. CDR3 in amino acids: CASSPSGRTSNQPQHF. CDR3 in DNA: TGTGCCAGCAGCCCTTCGGGCCGGACCAGCAATCAGCCCCAGCATTTT.

The chain couples TRBV7-9 to TRBJ1-1, with TRBD1 identical over 7 bases. The V gene's germline CDR1 is SEHNR and CDR2 FQNEAQ (reference sequence). The J segment lost 0 bases and the V segment lost 5 bases, leaving 6 bases of the junction unmatched. The CDR3 has 15 amino acids. The CDR3 sequence is CASSQLGQMNTEAFF. The CDR3 bases are TGTGCCAGCAGCCAATTGGGACAGATGAACACTGAAGCTTTCTTT.

The V call is TRBV29-1, the J call TRBJ1-1, with D perhaps matching TRBD1 (5 bases). Germline CDR1 SQVTM, CDR2 ANQGSEA. CDR3 size: 13 residues. The germline V and J ends were trimmed by 7 bases and 3 bases, with 15 bases remaining between them. CDR3 residues: CSGEGAGDTEAFF. DNA of the CDR3: TGCAGCGGGGAAGGGGCTGGGGACACTGAAGCTTTCTTT.

Concerning this clone: One end of the junction does not line up with germline, which may come from a read error. V gene TRBV28 combines with J gene TRBJ1-2; unclear D gene. In germline, CDR1 is MDHEN, CDR2 SYDVKM. This CDR3 contains 14 residues. The CDR3 coding sequence is TGTGCCGGCAGTTCGGGCCCCCGTTTATATGGCTACACCTTC. As protein: CAGSSGPRLYGYTF.

The chain uses TRBV11-3 and TRBJ2-7; a possible D gene is TRBD2 (5 bases). This CDR3 contains 16 residues. CDR1 SGHNT and CDR2 YENEEA come from the germline V gene. V dropped 1 base and J dropped 2 bases, with 15 bases sitting between them. CDR3 DNA: TGTGCCAGCAGCTTAGCCCCCTCGGACTGGACCTACGAGCAGTACTTC. Its protein product is CASSLAPSDWTYEQYF.

The chain combines TRBV7-2 with TRBJ2-3; D unclear. CDR3 length equals 14 residues. The V gene lost 3 bases and the J gene lost 3 bases, with 10 bases spanning the gap. The germline gives CDR1 SGHTA, CDR2 FQGNSA. The CDR3 loop is CASSLYGRTDTQYF. In DNA, the CDR3 is TGTGCCAGCAGCTTGTATGGTCGGACAGATACGCAGTATTTT.

The genes are TRBV11-3 and TRBJ2-7; 8 nucleotides agree with TRBD2. V lost 5 bases and J lost 3; bases outside the gene matches: 9. This CDR3 is 15 amino acids long. The germline gives CDR1 SGHNT, CDR2 YENEEA. The CDR3 reads CASSPRGSGVYEQYF. For the CDR3, the DNA is TGTGCCAGCAGCCCTCGGGGTAGCGGGGTCTACGAGCAGTACTTC.

The chain is built from TRBV27 and TRBJ1-1; D gene unclear. CDR1 and CDR2 (germline): MNHEY, SMNVEV (reference sequence). The CDR3 loop spans 13 amino acids. Trimming cost V 5 bases and J 1 base, with 8 bases left between them. The CDR3 DNA reads as TGTGCCAGCAGTATACAGCGGAACACTGAAGCTTTCTTT. Encoded protein: CASSIQRNTEAFF.